This T cell receptor (beta chain) was identified in a study of blood T cells in healthy people across ages. Study results and caveats: There were more naive CD4+ cells and higher diversity in long-lived donors than in aged donors.

In this sample, this clonotype turned up a few times. Its antigen is not known. The DNA is omitted, as the CDR3 cannot be located on it reliably, and the CDR3 follows TCRdb's listing. Roughly 10 milliliters of peripheral blood were drawn from each donor. CDR1 DFQATT and CDR2 SNEGSKA come from the germline V gene (reference sequence). Ends included, the CDR3 has 15 residues. The use of a sample-barcoded 5' primer and a J-beta primer mix characterized a second PCR of 7 to 11 cycles. All samples yielded 2.5 million or more CDR3-containing paired-end reads. TCRdb fed the 5' RACE reads into MiXCR, producing one record per CDR3 protein. The table records hundreds of thousands of distinct CDR3 sequences, under 45% of them present only once.

Material for sequencing was blood. This rearrangement joins TRBV20-1 to TRBJ1-2; the table gives TRBD1 as D, unverified against the DNA. The origin of this receptor is a man in his fifties or sixties in good health. CDR3 loop: CSVWERGQAHGGYTF.